This TCR beta chain stems from a study of graft-versus-host responses after intestinal transplantation. At the level of the study: After anti-thymocyte globulin induction, recipients took tacrolimus and steroids for three to four years. Whole-study findings and limits: GvH clonotypes were identified within recipient marrow, with a subset emerging first in ileum or blood. High graft-versus-host to host-versus-graft T cell clonal ratios marked allografts of patients with graft-donor macrochimerism. Early post-transplant HvG declines showed an association with peak circulating GvH clone levels.

Using immunoSEQ multiplex PCR, the repertoire was profiled, and TCRdb retains in-frame clones only, with some absent. The profile shows roughly 62,000 clones, about 90% of them singletons. Comments on this clone: As yet, its antigen is unknown.

Looked up from germline, CDR1 is SGHKS and CDR2 is YYEKEE (reference sequence). Deletions cut 4 bases from V and 6 bases from J, with 11 bases between. CDR3 length equals 13 residues. The sequence was obtained from a human patient who received an intestinal transplant, so some T cells may come from the graft donor. The source material was PBMCs, sampled around 120 days after intestinal transplantation. The chain carries TRBV5-5 and TRBJ2-1; D is unresolved. The CDR3 protein is CASSPPDSNEQFF. CDR3 sequence (DNA): TGTGCCAGCAGCCCCCCAGATAGCAATGAGCAGTTCTTC.